The 3 T cell receptor beta chains reported below all come from one sample, sequenced in a study of patients and donors after allogeneic stem cell transplantation. TCRdb analysed the RT-PCR reads with MiXCR anew, one entry per CDR3 protein. This sample yields about 960,000 distinct CDR3 sequences, of which 15% to 20% are seen a single time; around 6% belongs to the top ten. The sample consisted of blood, either unsorted or a sorted T cell fraction (not recorded which). These TCRs come from a human donor who was either an allogeneic HSCT recipient or a stem cell or donor lymphocyte infusion donor (not recorded which). It is not recorded whose cells these are; they may come from a transplant donor.

About this clonotype itself: A much larger clone differs from this one at a single base, so this may be a read error. The chain is built from TRBV4-3 and TRBJ2-1; 11 bases fit TRBD2. Germline V CDR1 and CDR2: LGHNA, YSLEER. The V segment lost 0 bases and the J segment 7 bases; nucleotides outside the gene matches: 5. This CDR3 has 16 amino acids. The CDR3 loop is CASSQDRLAGWNEQFF. The CDR3 bases are TGCGCCAGCAGCCAAGATCGACTAGCGGGGTGGAATGAGCAGTTCTTC.

The J gene is TRBJ1-5, the V gene TRBV20-1; D uncertain. The CDR3 consists of 14 residues. Germline V gives CDR1 DFQATT, CDR2 SNEGSKA (reference sequence). The V and J ends lost 6 bases and 0 bases respectively, with 12 bases between them. CDR3 DNA: TGCAGTGCCCACGCAGGTATTAGCAATCAGCCCCAGCATTTT. Amino acid sequence: CSAHAGISNQPQHF.

This clonotype was picked up a small number of times. This chain links TRBV28 with TRBJ2-7; D might be TRBD2 (7 bases). Deletions cut 7 bases from V and 1 base from J, with 17 bases between. The CDR3 spans 15 residues. CDR1 and CDR2 from the germline V gene are MDHEN and SYDVKM. CDR3 DNA sequence: TGTGCCAGCAAGTTGGGGAGGGGGGCATCCTACGAGCAGTACTTC. This translates into CASKLGRGASYEQYF.